This is a list of T cell receptor beta chains from one sample in a study of cytomegalovirus exposure and HLA in healthy donors. Some clones are missing from TCRdb's copy, which holds only in-frame ones; the method was immunoSEQ multiplex PCR. This sample has a few hundred thousand clones, with about 80% found just once. Sequences were obtained from PBMCs. The receptor source for this set is a young man in good health and CMV-seronegative. The conserved cysteine and the conserved F or W are not part of the CDR3 here. Fields, in order: J gene, D gene, V gene, CDR3 protein. The D gene is left open where the match is weak.

J gene: TRBJ1-5; D gene: NA; V gene: TRBV7-6; CDR3 protein: ASSSSGTSNQPQH
J gene: TRBJ1-1; D gene: NA; V gene: TRBV5-8; CDR3 protein: ASSSGTLLNTEAF
J gene: TRBJ2-7; D gene: NA; V gene: TRBV30; CDR3 protein: AAGVYEQY
J gene: TRBJ1-1; D gene: NA; V gene: TRBV7-9; CDR3 protein: ASSFLPGEMNTEAF
J gene: TRBJ2-3; D gene: NA; V gene: TRBV28; CDR3 protein: ASSLVRGGKLRADTQY
J gene: TRBJ1-3; D gene: NA; V gene: TRBV27; CDR3 protein: ATMGLPGNTIY
J gene: TRBJ2-1; D gene: TRBD1; V gene: TRBV11-3; CDR3 protein: ASSSSFGGTGGEGEQF
J gene: TRBJ2-1; D gene: TRBD2; V gene: TRBV29-1; CDR3 protein: SVRTSGSLREQF
J gene: TRBJ2-1; D gene: TRBD2; V gene: TRBV30; CDR3 protein: AWVSGSSYNEQF
J gene: TRBJ2-7; D gene: NA; V gene: TRBV5-6; CDR3 protein: ASSLLTYEQY
J gene: TRBJ2-7; D gene: NA; V gene: TRBV12-5; CDR3 protein: ASGLQGIDEQY
J gene: TRBJ2-5; D gene: NA; V gene: TRBV29-1; CDR3 protein: SVRRSGTPQETQY
J gene: TRBJ2-1; D gene: TRBD2; V gene: TRBV7-2; CDR3 protein: ASSTWVGGSGGADEQF
J gene: TRBJ1-1; D gene: NA; V gene: TRBV2; CDR3 protein: ASSDPPSNTEAF
J gene: TRBJ2-1; D gene: NA; V gene: TRBV5-5; CDR3 protein: ASSPRGPSDEQF
J gene: TRBJ2-7; D gene: TRBD2; V gene: TRBV5-4; CDR3 protein: ASSWGLAGELYIAYEQY
J gene: TRBJ2-3; D gene: NA; V gene: TRBV6-5; CDR3 protein: ASSYAGPPTDTQY
J gene: TRBJ2-5; D gene: NA; V gene: TRBV13; CDR3 protein: ASSRRQGGGETQY
J gene: TRBJ2-4; D gene: TRBD1; V gene: TRBV7-9; CDR3 protein: ASSPDSPQQGKNIQY
J gene: TRBJ2-5; D gene: NA; V gene: TRBV28; CDR3 protein: AGCARARETQY
J gene: TRBJ1-1; D gene: TRBD1; V gene: TRBV13; CDR3 protein: ASSSSLRGGEAF
J gene: TRBJ2-1; D gene: TRBD2; V gene: TRBV2; CDR3 protein: ASLFSGGAGNEQF
J gene: TRBJ2-5; D gene: NA; V gene: TRBV10-3; CDR3 protein: AISEPNGQTQY